This T cell receptor (beta chain) was captured in a study of T cell repertoires in cytomegalovirus infection. Study context: Selected CMV epitopes included recently identified HLA-C-restricted ones as well as well-studied HLA-B-restricted ones.

The CDR3 spans 14 residues. J lost 4 bases, V lost 4 bases, and 3 bases had no gene match. Each CDR3 protein gets one entry after TCRdb re-called the reads with MiXCR. The sample shows 700,000 to 900,000 distinct CDR3 sequences, 25% to 35% of them seen only once. A word on this clonotype: Its cognate antigen is unknown.

Whole-study findings and limits: Totalled public TCR beta family frequency picked out people who carried CMV plus the relevant HLA. The ex vivo response showed dominance by HLA-C-restricted CMV-specific TCR beta clonotypes.

This TCR derives from a human donor in good health (CMV status not recorded). Some clones in this sample may be carry-over from other donors' samples. The sequencing here drew on cultured CD8+ T cells from PBMCs, taken from culture after CMV antigen stimulation. This chain uses TRBV12-3 or TRBV12-4 with TRBJ1-3; 8 bases align to TRBD1. This chain's CDR3 is CASSSTGEGNTIYF. Here the CDR3 DNA reads TGTGCCAGCAGTTCGACAGGGGAAGGAAACACCATATATTTT.